A selection of T cell receptor beta chains follows, all from one sample in a study of T cells in Graves' hyperthyroidism and ophthalmopathy. TCRdb analysed the multiplex PCR reads with MiXCR anew, one entry per CDR3 protein. The sample has around 500,000 distinct CDR3 sequences; 12% to 15% are singletons. Sequencing used blood. The receptors shown here come from a woman in her forties with Graves' hyperthyroidism. Both conserved end residues are part of each CDR3. The D gene is left open where the match is weak. Part of the rows lack a size; the others show once, few, many or a class for expanded clones.

cdr3_nt,cdr3_aa,d_call,v_call,j_call,clone_size
TGTGCCAGCAGTTTTAGCGGAGAGCAGTACTTC,CASSFSGEQYF,NA,TRBV28,TRBJ2-7,many
TGTGCCAGCAGCGTAGCACAGGGGTCCACTGAAGCTTTCTTT,CASSVAQGSTEAFF,TRBD1,TRBV9,TRBJ1-1,NA
TGCAGTGCTAGAATAGACCCAGAGGGGGAGACCCAGTACTTC,CSARIDPEGETQYF,NA,TRBV20-1,TRBJ2-5,many
TGTGCCAGCAGTTCAACTAGCGGGAGTATGTACACCGGGGAGCTGCTTTTT,CASSSTSGSMYTGELLF,TRBD2,TRBV6-5,TRBJ2-2,NA
TGTGCCAGTAGTTCGCCGGAACAAGAGACCCAGTACTTC,CASSSPEQETQYF,NA,TRBV19,TRBJ2-5,few
TGTGCCAGCAGCCGAATGACTAGCTCCTACGAGCAGTACTTC,CASSRMTSSYEQYF,NA,TRBV3-1,TRBJ2-7,NA
TGTGCCAGCAGCGAGCAGGTTAACACTGAAGCTTTCTTT,CASSEQVNTEAFF,NA,TRBV2,TRBJ1-1,many
TGTGCCAGCACTGGCGGGACTAGCGGGACCTACGAGCAGTACTTC,CASTGGTSGTYEQYF,TRBD2,TRBV6-1,TRBJ2-7,NA
TGCGCCAGCAGCCAAGACCCTAAAGGACAGGGCGCTTACGAGCAGTACTTC,CASSQDPKGQGAYEQYF,TRBD1,TRBV4-1,TRBJ2-7,NA
TGCAGTGCTAGAGATCTAGGGGGACCGAGCTCCTACGAGCAGTACTTC,CSARDLGGPSSYEQYF,NA,TRBV20-1,TRBJ2-7,few
TGTGCCAGCAGCCAAGGATTACGGGAAAATCAGCCCCAGCATTTT,CASSQGLRENQPQHF,NA,TRBV3-1,TRBJ1-5,NA
TGTGCCAGCAGTCCTAGCGGGAGGACCCAAGAGACCCAGTACTTC,CASSPSGRTQETQYF,TRBD2,TRBV12-3/TRBV12-4,TRBJ2-5,many
TGCAGTGCCAGACCTATACAGAAGACCTACGAGCAGTACTTC,CSARPIQKTYEQYF,NA,TRBV20-1,TRBJ2-7,many
TGTGCCAGCAGCCGCCCTAGCGGGAGTACCCCCCACAATGAGCAGTTCTTC,CASSRPSGSTPHNEQFF,TRBD2,TRBV12-3/TRBV12-4,TRBJ2-1,many
TGTGCCAGCAGCGCTTCAGGGTTCGCCGGGGAGCTGTTTTTT,CASSASGFAGELFF,NA,TRBV7-2,TRBJ2-2,many
TGCGCCAGCAGCGGCGGTACTAACCACGAGCAGTACTTC,CASSGGTNHEQYF,NA,TRBV5-1,TRBJ2-7,many
TGCAGTGCTCGGACGAACTATAATTCACCCCTCCACTTT,CSARTNYNSPLHF,NA,TRBV20-1,TRBJ1-6,many
TGCGCCAGCAGCTTGACTAGCGGGACCCCCTACGAGCAGTACTTC,CASSLTSGTPYEQYF,TRBD2,TRBV5-1,TRBJ2-7,many
TGTGCCAGCAGCCAAGAGCTAGCTAGCGGACAAGAGACCCAGTACTTC,CASSQELASGQETQYF,TRBD2,TRBV3-1,TRBJ2-5,few
TGTGCCAGCAGACCTAGCGGGAGTAAAACCGGGGAGCTGTTTTTT,CASRPSGSKTGELFF,TRBD2,TRBV6-1,TRBJ2-2,NA
TGTGCCAGCAGTGAATGGTTGCCCCCTAATCAGCCCCAGCATTTT,CASSEWLPPNQPQHF,NA,TRBV2,TRBJ1-5,medium-sized
TGCGCCAGCAGCCAAGAAGGTCTAGTTTCCGGGGAGCTGTTTTTT,CASSQEGLVSGELFF,NA,TRBV4-1,TRBJ2-2,once
TGTGCCAGCAGTTCTCAGACAGGGTTGGCCGGGGAGCTGTTTTTT,CASSSQTGLAGELFF,TRBD1,TRBV28,TRBJ2-2,many
TGCGCCAGCAACCCCCTAGCGGGCGCGACCAATGAGCAGTTCTTC,CASNPLAGATNEQFF,TRBD2,TRBV5-1,TRBJ2-1,NA
TGTGCCAGCAGTTTCGTCTATGGGGGGGATCAGCCCCAGCATTTT,CASSFVYGGDQPQHF,NA,TRBV12-3/TRBV12-4,TRBJ1-5,many
TGCAGTGCTAGAGTCCCCCAGGGACGGATCACAGATACGCAGTATTTT,CSARVPQGRITDTQYF,NA,TRBV20-1,TRBJ2-3,NA
TGTGCCAGCAGTGAAAATCGGGGGAACCCCAAAAATCAGCCCCAGCATTTT,CASSENRGNPKNQPQHF,NA,TRBV6-1,TRBJ1-5,many
TGTGCCAGCAGGGCAGGGGCCCAGCCCCAGCATTTT,CASRAGAQPQHF,NA,TRBV12-3/TRBV12-4,TRBJ1-5,NA
TGCAGTGCGAGGGACAGGGGGGGAGTTGAAGCTTTCTTT,CSARDRGGVEAFF,TRBD1,TRBV20-1,TRBJ1-1,few
TGTGCCAGCAGTTTGGGTACACGGAACTATGGCTACACCTTC,CASSLGTRNYGYTF,NA,TRBV12-3/TRBV12-4,TRBJ1-2,many
TGTGCCAGCACCCCCGACGCGGGAGAGGTGTACAATGAGCAGTTCTTC,CASTPDAGEVYNEQFF,TRBD2,TRBV28,TRBJ2-1,many
TGTGCCAGCAGCGTTGGGAACACTGAAGCTCTCTTT,CASSVGNTEALF,NA,TRBV6-1,TRBJ1-1,once
TGCAGTGCTGACCGGGCTTCGGGCACTGAAGCTTTCTTT,CSADRASGTEAFF,NA,TRBV20-1,TRBJ1-1,many
TGTGCCAGCAGAGCAACAGGGAGGGCTAATGAAAAACTGTTTTTT,CASRATGRANEKLFF,NA,TRBV27,TRBJ1-4,few
TGTGCCACCACGGCGGGAGGAAACACCGGGGAGCTGTTTTTT,CATTAGGNTGELFF,TRBD2,TRBV15,TRBJ2-2,few
TGTGCCAGCAGCTTTAAGACAGGGGGAGTGAACACTGAAGCTTTCTTT,CASSFKTGGVNTEAFF,TRBD1,TRBV7-8,TRBJ1-1,NA
TGCAGTGCCGAAGACAGGGGGTTAGGCAATCAGCCCCAGCATTTT,CSAEDRGLGNQPQHF,TRBD1,TRBV20-1,TRBJ1-5,NA
TGCAGCGTTAGGGGACAGGGGACAGATACGCAGTATTTT,CSVRGQGTDTQYF,TRBD1,TRBV29-1,TRBJ2-3,NA
TGTGCCAGCAGCCAAGACCTGGGGACAGGGACTTCACCCCTCCACTTT,CASSQDLGTGTSPLHF,TRBD1,TRBV3-1,TRBJ1-6,few
TGTGCCAGCTCACCACTGAGCCCTATCGATACGCAGTATTTT,CASSPLSPIDTQYF,NA,TRBV18,TRBJ2-3,few
TGTGCCACCAGGACAGGGTCCGGGGAGCTGTTTTTT,CATRTGSGELFF,TRBD1,TRBV24-1,TRBJ2-2,NA
TGTGCCAGCAGTTCGGGACTAGCGGGGGATTGGGAGCAGTACTTC,CASSSGLAGDWEQYF,TRBD2,TRBV25-1,TRBJ2-7,NA
TGCGCCAGCAGCCAAGTGATGGGGTACCAAGAGACCCAGTACTTC,CASSQVMGYQETQYF,NA,TRBV4-1,TRBJ2-5,NA
TGTGCCAGCAGTCCCGGGACAGGGATCTCTGGGGCCAACGTCCTGACTTTC,CASSPGTGISGANVLTF,TRBD1,TRBV7-3,TRBJ2-6,NA
TGCAGTGCTATGCCAGGTAGCTCCTACAATGAGCAGTTCTTC,CSAMPGSSYNEQFF,NA,TRBV20-1,TRBJ2-1,many
TGTGCCAGTAATGACGGGACAGGGAATTATGGCTACACCTTC,CASNDGTGNYGYTF,TRBD1,TRBV28,TRBJ1-2,many
TGTGCCAGCAGTTACTCGATCAACTACGGGGAGCTGTTTTTT,CASSYSINYGELFF,NA,TRBV6-2/TRBV6-3,TRBJ2-2,NA
TGTGCCAGCAGCCCCGGACAGTTTGAAGCTTTCTTT,CASSPGQFEAFF,NA,TRBV3-1,TRBJ1-1,many
TGCGCCAATGTGCCTTCTACAGGGAGGAGGCTAGGCTACGAGCAGTACTTC,CANVPSTGRRLGYEQYF,NA,TRBV5-1,TRBJ2-7,few
TGCAGCGTTGGACTAGTTGTCGGTGAGCAGTTCTTC,CSVGLVVGEQFF,NA,TRBV29-1,TRBJ2-1,NA
TGTGCCAGCAGGAGGGAGGCACTGCTCCGGAACGAGCAGTACTTC,CASRREALLRNEQYF,NA,TRBV6-2/TRBV6-3,TRBJ2-7,NA
TGTGCCAGCAGTCATATAGCGGGAGGAGGCTCCTACAATGAGCAGTTCTTC,CASSHIAGGGSYNEQFF,TRBD2,TRBV6-2/TRBV6-3,TRBJ2-1,NA
TGTGCCAGCAGAACGGACAGGGCCGCCTATCCTAGCACAGATACGCAGTATTTT,CASRTDRAAYPSTDTQYF,TRBD1,TRBV28,TRBJ2-3,many
TGTGCCAGCGCCGCGGACGGTTACGAGCAGTACTTC,CASAADGYEQYF,NA,TRBV6-1,TRBJ2-7,NA
TGTGCCATCAGGGGACAGGGTAGCTCCTACGAGCAGTACTTC,CAIRGQGSSYEQYF,TRBD1,TRBV10-3,TRBJ2-7,few